A single sample gave rise to the 4 T cell receptor beta chains below, sequenced in a study of OX40 agonist ivuxolimab in advanced cancers. Receptor amplification or capture employed the immunoSEQ multiplex PCR assay. TCRdb obtained this table from immuneACCESS and retained in-frame rearrangements with V and J assigned. These tables miss some clones; where compared with another copy, unresolved V genes account for less than half of the shortfall, and the remainder is unexplained. This sample comprises 60,000 to 70,000 clones, roughly 88% of them detected only once. The ten largest clones represent roughly 0.27% of the sample. This specimen consisted of CD4+ or CD8+ T cells sorted from blood, obtained in a trial of the OX40 agonist ivuxolimab. Receptors were obtained from an adult with an advanced solid tumor such as melanoma, head and neck, liver or kidney cancer.

J is TRBJ2-7 and V is TRBV28, with D perhaps matching TRBD1 (5 bases). Trimming shortened V by 8 bases and J by 4 bases, and 12 bases separated the two germline ends. Germline V gives CDR1 MDHEN, CDR2 SYDVKM. There are 12 residues in the CDR3. DNA for the CDR3: TGTGCCAGCGGAACCCAGGGATACGAGCAGTACTTC. Translated, it gives CASGTQGYEQYF.

This clone has only one observation. This rearrangement joins TRBV5-1 to TRBJ2-2; 7 bases match TRBD1. The V gene end was trimmed by 2 bases and the J gene end by 3 bases; junction bases not matched to a gene: 4. Germline CDR1 and CDR2: SGHRS and YFSETQ. This CDR3 region has 15 residues. This chain's CDR3 is CASSFDRADTGELFF. The DNA of the CDR3 is TGCGCCAGCAGCTTCGACAGGGCGGACACCGGGGAGCTGTTTTTT.

The rearrangement joins TRBV2 to TRBJ2-2; no reliable D call. Between the trimmed V and J ends, which lost 6 bases and 10 bases, there was a span of 6 bases. The CDR3 length is 10 residues. Germline-derived CDR1 and CDR2 are SNHLY and FYNNEI. As DNA, the CDR3 is TGTGCCAGCAGAGAAAAGGAGCTGTTTTTT. It translates to CASREKELFF. The complete variable domain, with remaining parts taken from reference TRBV2 and TRBJ2-2, reads EPEVTQTPSHQVTQMGQEVILRCVPISNHLYFYWYRQILGQKVEFLVSFYNNEISEKSEIFDDQFSVERPDGSNFTLKIRSTKLEDSAMYFCASREKELFFGEGSRLTVL.

This clone showed up just once. The J gene is TRBJ2-5, the V gene TRBV7-6; no firm D call. Per germline, CDR1 SGHVS and CDR2 FNYEAQ. This CDR3 has 14 amino acids. The ends were cut back, 3 bases at V and 5 bases at J, with 13 bases in the middle. The CDR3 DNA follows: TGTGCCAGCAGCTTCGTCTCGGTAGGGGAGACCCAGTACTTC. It codes for CASSFVSVGETQYF.